The sequence of this T cell receptor beta chain was determined in a study of regulatory T cells in long-lasting Graves disease. Background on the study: Graves' patients (newly diagnosed) had been on antithyroid drugs under 3 months.

This clonotype was seen only a few times. This CDR3 spans 14 amino acids. Germline V gene data show CDR1 as LNHDA and CDR2 as SQIVND (reference sequence). Trimming took 3 bases from V and 5 from J, leaving 13 bases between them. Time point indicated: newly diagnosed GD, antithyroid drugs for less than 3 months. Extracted PBMC RNA gave rise to the TCR library. Peripheral blood, at about 8.9 milliliters, went into EDTA tubes. To make TCR beta libraries, researchers used iRepertoire HTBI primers and Arm-PCR of CDR3 regions. TCRdb reprocessed the multiplex PCR reads via MiXCR and lists one record per CDR3 protein. The sample includes approximately 400,000 distinct CDR3 sequences, 14% to 15% of them seen just once. These data were likewise used in another study, on T cells in Graves' hyperthyroidism and ophthalmopathy.

This chain connects TRBV19 to TRBJ1-1, with D possibly matching TRBD1 (5 bases). Sequencing used peripheral blood mononuclear cells (PBMCs), obtained at new diagnosis, from a patient treated with antithyroid drugs. The source is a woman in her thirties or forties with Graves disease. CDR3 in amino acids: CASSIQGRGTEAFF. The CDR3 DNA reads as TGTGCCAGTAGTATCCAGGGAAGAGGGACTGAAGCTTTCTTT.